This T cell receptor (beta chain) was captured by sequencing in a study of OX40 agonist ivuxolimab in advanced cancers. The CDR3 totals 14 residues. From germline, CDR1 is MDHEN and CDR2 SYDVKM. Trimming cost V 4 bases and J 5 bases, with 14 bases left between them. Here immunoSEQ multiplex PCR was the method, and the copy in TCRdb shows in-frame clones only, minus some. The sample has under 200,000 clones, approximately 94% seen once. The sample was CD4+ or CD8+ T cells sorted from blood, taken in a trial of the OX40 agonist ivuxolimab. The chain recombines TRBV28 with TRBJ1-2; the D is unclear. The sequence was collected from an adult with an advanced solid tumor such as melanoma, head and neck, liver or kidney cancer. The CDR3 here is CASSSPSGAYGYTF. Written as DNA, the CDR3 is TGTGCCAGCAGTTCCCCATCGGGAGCTTATGGCTACACCTTC.